This T cell receptor beta chain was sequenced for a study of blood T cell repertoires in COVID-19. Study background: Samples taken during acute and convalescent COVID-19 were collected in the United States, Italy and Spain. Nucleic acid was either cDNA or gDNA, and it came from T cells, B-cell-depleted T cells, or PBMCs.

Clones were sequenced by immunoSEQ multiplex PCR, and TCRdb holds only the in-frame ones, with some missing. The sample holds about 190,000 clones; less than 80% are singletons and the top ten take around 11%. Germline V gene lookup returns CDR1 MNHNS and CDR2 SASEGT. The CDR3 sequence is 16 residues long. With V trimmed by 2 bases and J by 6 bases, 11 bases remained unmatched. This receptor was taken from a woman between 50 and 59 years old with acute or convalescent COVID-19. The chain uses TRBV6-1 and TRBJ2-7; 9 bases are a match to TRBD2. Sequenced sample: peripheral blood. The CDR3 DNA follows: TGTGCCAGCAGTGAATGGCGGGGGGGCCGAGAGATCGAGCAGTACTTC. This sequence encodes CASSEWRGGREIEQYF.